The 25 T cell receptor beta chains reported below all come from one sample, sequenced in a study of T cell responses to AZD1222 COVID-19 vaccine. Measured with immunoSEQ multiplex PCR; TCRdb has only the in-frame clones, and not every one. The repertoire includes roughly 120,000 clones, around 94% of them detected once, and about 3% sits in the top ten. The starting material was peripheral blood, obtained on day 0 of AZD1222 vaccination. These receptor sequences come from an adult in good health.

This chain links TRBV29-1 with TRBJ2-3; TRBD1 is a possible D gene (5 bases). In germline, CDR1 is SQVTM, CDR2 ANQGSEA. The CDR3 length is 14 residues. The ends were cut back, 4 bases at V and 5 bases at J, with 16 bases in the middle. For the CDR3, the DNA is TGCAGCGTTGGATCAGGGCAAGATCGAGATACGCAGTATTTT. Protein sequence: CSVGSGQDRDTQYF.

This chain connects TRBV7-8 to TRBJ1-2; 7 bases map to TRBD1. The CDR3 has 15 residues. V trimming: 3 bases; J trimming: 2 bases; junction bases outside the gene matches: 6. CDR1 is SGHVS and CDR2 is FQNEAQ in the germline V gene. This CDR3 is CASSLYRGANYGYTF. The DNA for the CDR3 is TGTGCCAGCAGCTTGTACAGGGGTGCGAACTATGGCTACACCTTC.

The chain has TRBV27 and TRBJ2-2, with D perhaps TRBD2 (6 bases). The CDR3 is 14 amino acids. The germline V gene encodes CDR1 MNHEY and CDR2 SMNVEV (reference sequence). Trimming removed 8 bases from V and 5 bases from J, with 15 bases in between. The DNA of the CDR3 is TGTGCCAGCTGTTGGGTTGGGGGGACCGGGGAGCTGTTTTTT. Its translation is CASCWVGGTGELFF.

This sequence joins TRBV6-1 and TRBJ1-2, with 7 bases matching TRBD1. CDR3 size: 13 residues. After removal of 2 bases from V and 8 bases from J, the junction contained 5 bases not matched to a gene. Looked up from germline, CDR1 is MNHNS and CDR2 is SASEGT. CDR3 sequence (DNA): TGTGCCAGCAGTGAACGTGGGACAGCCGGCTACACCTTC. Translation gives CASSERGTAGYTF.

This clone occurred a few times. The chain's CDR3 is CASSQTGGHGYTF. CDR3 DNA: TGTGCCAGCAGTCAGACAGGAGGCCATGGCTACACCTTC. The V call is TRBV6-5, the J call TRBJ1-2; perhaps TRBD1 as D (6 bases). The CDR3 sequence is 13 residues long. CDR1 is MNHEY and CDR2 is SVGAGI in the germline V gene. Trimming removed 5 bases from V and 6 bases from J, with 13 bases in between.

The V gene is TRBV5-6, the J gene TRBJ1-4; 8 bases fit TRBD1. The germline gives CDR1 SGHDT, CDR2 YYEEEE. The J segment lost 6 bases and the V segment lost 4 bases, leaving 11 bases of the junction unmatched. This CDR3 has 16 amino acids. The DNA of the CDR3 is TGTGCCAGCAGCCCGGGACAGGCGCCTTCTTATGAAAAACTGTTTTTT. This encodes CASSPGQAPSYEKLFF.

This rearrangement joins TRBV19 to TRBJ1-5; D uncertain. Trimming left V 7 bases short and J 0 bases short, with 13 bases between. The CDR3 extends over 15 amino acids. The V gene's germline CDR1 is LNHDA and CDR2 SQIVND (reference sequence). CDR3 protein: CASTPDGYSNQPQHF. For the CDR3, the DNA is TGTGCCAGTACTCCGGACGGCTATAGCAATCAGCCCCAGCATTTT.

This clone occurred once. The V gene is TRBV5-5, the J gene TRBJ2-5, with D perhaps matching TRBD2 (7 bases). V lost 0 bases and J 5 bases, leaving 11 bases between the germline ends. The CDR3 is 14 amino acids. CDR1 and CDR2 (germline): SGHKS, YYEKEE (reference sequence). As DNA, the CDR3 is TGTGCCAGCAGCTTGGGGGCGGGGGCCGAGACCCAGTACTTC. It codes for CASSLGAGAETQYF.

The chain is built from TRBV15 and TRBJ2-3; D gene unclear. This CDR3 region has 13 residues. Trimming took off 0 bases at V and 5 bases at J, with 6 bases between the two ends. CDR1 is LNHNV and CDR2 is YYDKDF in the germline V gene (reference sequence). For the CDR3, the DNA is TGTGCCACCAGCAGAGATATAGGAGATACGCAGTATTTT. Protein: CATSRDIGDTQYF.

This clone was counted once. V and J are TRBV3-1 (or the pseudogene TRBV3-2) and TRBJ2-7, with no clear D. Germline V lookup: CDR1 LGHDT, CDR2 YNNKEL (reference sequence). The length of the CDR3 is 15 residues. Trimming left V 0 bases short and J 3 bases short, with 12 bases between. The chain's CDR3 is CASSQDAYAIYEQYF. CDR3 nucleotides: TGTGCCAGCAGCCAAGATGCGTACGCCATCTACGAGCAGTACTTC.

The chain links TRBV6-5 to TRBJ1-3; D is ambiguous. Trimming cost V 5 bases and J 8 bases, with 13 bases left between them. In germline, CDR1 is MNHEY, CDR2 SVGAGI. The CDR3 has 13 amino acids. The CDR3 reads CASSPERGDTIYF. DNA of the CDR3: TGTGCCAGCAGTCCCGAGCGGGGAGACACCATATATTTT.

The rearrangement uses TRBV11-2 and TRBJ2-3; 7 bases line up with TRBD1. Unmatched junction bases numbered 30, after V lost 6 bases and J lost 3 bases. Germline V lookup: CDR1 SGHAT, CDR2 FQNNGV. This CDR3 spans 22 amino acids. The CDR3 sequence: CASSLDPTDRAVIRDETDTQYF. CDR3 DNA: TGTGCCAGCAGTCTAGACCCGACCGACAGGGCCGTTATCCGGGACGAAACAGATACGCAGTATTTT.

The chain carries TRBV9 and TRBJ2-3; D could derive from TRBD1 or TRBD2 (6 bases each). CDR1 and CDR2 (germline): SGDLS, YYNGEE. The CDR3 is 18 amino acids. Trimming shortened V by 2 bases and J by 8 bases, and 27 bases separated the two germline ends. DNA for the CDR3: TGTGCCAGCAGCGTCGGAGGGAGTCAGTGGAGTACACAGGGTACGCAGTATTTT. Its translation: CASSVGGSQWSTQGTQYF. Complete variable domain (other parts from reference TRBV9 and TRBJ2-3): DSGVTQTPKHLITATGQRVTLRCSPRSGDLSVYWYQQSLDQGLQFLIQYYNGEERAKGNILERFSAQQFPDLHSELNLSSLELGDSALYFCASSVGGSQWSTQGTQYFGPGTRLTVL.

The chain employs TRBV28 and TRBJ2-1; no definite D call. CDR3 length: 16 amino acids. The V gene lost 0 bases and the J gene lost 0 bases, with 9 bases spanning the gap. The germline V gene encodes CDR1 MDHEN and CDR2 SYDVKM. Here the CDR3 reads CASSLWTASSYNEQFF. CDR3 nucleotide sequence: TGTGCCAGCAGTTTATGGACCGCAAGCTCCTACAATGAGCAGTTCTTC.

J is TRBJ1-5 and V is TRBV28; D is unclear. The ends were cut back, 3 bases at V and 5 bases at J, with 11 bases in the middle. The CDR3 is made up of 14 amino acids. CDR1 is MDHEN and CDR2 is SYDVKM in the germline V gene. The CDR3 DNA is TGTGCCAGCAGTTTCTTGGCGGATGATCAGCCCCAGCATTTT. Translation: CASSFLADDQPQHF.

This chain uses TRBV4-1 with TRBJ1-2; D is unresolved. Germline CDR1 is MGHRA and CDR2 is YSYEKL. There are 16 residues in the CDR3. Between the trimmed V and J ends, which lost 0 bases and 4 bases, there was a span of 15 bases. The chain's CDR3 is CASSQDGKMEGYGYTF. The DNA of the CDR3 is TGCGCCAGCAGCCAAGATGGGAAGATGGAGGGCTATGGCTACACCTTC.

The chain carries TRBV2 and TRBJ2-1, with D perhaps matching TRBD1 (5 bases). The CDR3 has 14 amino acids. V gave up 3 bases and J gave up 5 bases, with 11 bases separating them. Germline CDR1 is SNHLY and CDR2 is FYNNEI. The CDR3, as DNA: TGTGCCAGCAGTGACAGGGTTCTTGACAATGAGCAGTTCTTC. Amino acids: CASSDRVLDNEQFF.

V is TRBV19 and J is TRBJ1-3; no firm D call. This CDR3 is built from 14 residues. The germline CDR1 and CDR2 sequences are LNHDA and SQIVND (reference sequence). Trimming removed 6 bases from V and 0 bases from J, with 9 bases in between. The CDR3 loop is CASSDPSSGNTIYF. CDR3 coding DNA: TGTGCCAGTAGCGACCCGAGCTCTGGAAACACCATATATTTT.

The chain employs TRBV2 and TRBJ1-4, with TRBD1 as a possible D gene (5 bases). This CDR3 has 12 residues. Deletions cut 10 bases from V and 7 bases from J, with 13 bases between. Looked up from germline, CDR1 is SNHLY and CDR2 is FYNNEI. CDR3 DNA: TGTGCCAAGGGACGTAGCGGTGAAAAACTGTTTTTT. Its translation is CAKGRSGEKLFF.

The chain couples TRBV12-3 or TRBV12-4 to TRBJ2-5, with D perhaps matching TRBD1 or TRBD2 (6 bases each). CDR3 length: 13 residues. V lost 4 bases to trimming and J lost 3 bases, with 9 bases between them. CDR3 sequence (DNA): TGTGCCAGCAGTTCAAGGGGGGAAGAGACCCAGTACTTC. Translating it yields CASSSRGEETQYF.

In this sample, this clone turned up once. The CDR3 loop is CASSPTGHAEAFF. Here the CDR3 DNA reads TGTGCCAGCAGCCCGACAGGGCACGCTGAAGCTTTCTTT. The rearrangement joins TRBV12-3 or TRBV12-4 to TRBJ1-1; 7 positions agree with TRBD1. V gave up 6 bases and J gave up 6 bases; unmatched junction bases: 7. This CDR3 contains 13 residues.

The chain has TRBV7-8 and TRBJ1-1; TRBD1 matches 9 bases. J gave up 11 bases and V 1 base, and 2 bases lay outside the gene matches. CDR1 is SGHVS and CDR2 is FQNEAQ in the germline V gene. The CDR3 contains 12 residues. CDR3: CASSLGGTGAFF. The CDR3 coding sequence is TGTGCCAGCAGCTTAGGGGGGACAGGGGCTTTCTTT.

The chain employs TRBV18 and TRBJ2-5; 8 bases match TRBD2. Germline CDR1 is KGHSH and CDR2 is LQKENI. Losses at the gene ends were 5 bases for V and 1 base for J; bases not matched to a gene: 6. The CDR3 extends over 15 amino acids. The CDR3: CASSIVAGTQETQYF. The CDR3 coding sequence is TGTGCCAGCTCAATAGTAGCGGGAACCCAAGAGACCCAGTACTTC.

The chain carries TRBV6-4 and TRBJ1-1, with no clear D. Germline V gives CDR1 MRHNA, CDR2 SNTAGT. V lost 4 bases to trimming and J lost 0 bases, with 6 bases between them. The CDR3 is 13 amino acids. The CDR3 here is CASSGQMNTEAFF. The CDR3 DNA sequence: TGTGCCAGCAGTGGACAAATGAACACTGAAGCTTTCTTT.

The V call is TRBV3-1 (or the pseudogene TRBV3-2), the J call TRBJ1-1; maybe TRBD1 (6 bases). CDR1 LGHDT and CDR2 YNNKEL come from the germline V gene (reference sequence). Trimming removed 4 bases from V and 5 bases from J, with 14 bases in between. This CDR3 is 14 amino acids long. The CDR3 coding sequence is TGTGCCAGCAGCCCCAAAGGGGGTCGGACTGAAGCTTTCTTT. Encoded protein: CASSPKGGRTEAFF.